This TCR beta chain came from a study of T-cell reconstitution after alpha-beta-depleted transplantation in children. CDR1 and CDR2 from the germline V gene are SGHTA and FQGNSA. V lost 3 bases and J lost 4, with 9 bases in between. CDR3 length equals 13 residues. This clonotype was seen only a few times. TCRbeta library preparation incorporated unique molecular identifiers. TCRdb re-called the PCR reads with MiXCR, one entry per CDR3 protein. The top ten hold about 1.1% of the sample, which has roughly 590,000 distinct CDR3 sequences, roughly 15% seen once. The clonotype was recovered from a human donor who donated a stem cell graft to a child with acute myeloid leukemia. Sample: PBMCs from the stem cell graft donor, taken from the stem cell graft. J is TRBJ2-5 and V is TRBV7-2; maybe TRBD2 (6 bases). As DNA, the CDR3 is TGTGCCAGCAGCTTCGCGGGGCTAGAGACCCAGTACTTC. Its translation is CASSFAGLETQYF.